The clone carrying this T cell receptor beta chain was seen more than once but under ten times. V was shortened by 3 bases and J by 7 bases, with 12 bases between the two germline ends. Per the germline V gene, CDR1 is ENHRY and CDR2 is SYGVKD. The CDR3 totals 13 residues. TCRdb itself ran the RT-PCR reads through MiXCR, one entry per CDR3 protein. The sample records more than 550,000 distinct CDR3 sequences, approximately 15% being singletons. The chain employs TRBV10-3 and TRBJ2-5, with D tentatively TRBD2 (5 bases). Sample: memory CD4+ T cells from blood. The source is a female donor in good health, serving as a healthy control. The CDR3 reads CAISEGPRGTQYF. As DNA, the CDR3 is TGTGCCATCAGTGAAGGTCCCCGGGGGACCCAGTACTTC.